This T cell receptor (beta chain) was observed in a study of blood T cell repertoires in COVID-19. Repertoires were generated with immunoSEQ multiplex PCR, while TCRdb's copy carries only in-frame clones and drops some. The sample records about 390,000 clones, around nine tenths being singletons. Trimming removed 0 bases from V and 5 bases from J; junction bases left unmatched: 10. Germline V gives CDR1 MGHRA, CDR2 YSYEKL. The CDR3 covers 17 residues. The clonotype comes from a woman in her forties or fifties who had recovered from COVID-19. The chain employs TRBV4-1 and TRBJ2-5; 9 positions agree with TRBD2. Sequencing was performed on PBMCs or T cells enriched from blood (not recorded which). CDR3: CASSQEHRRGGPETQYF. The CDR3 nucleotides are TGCGCCAGCAGCCAAGAGCACCGGCGGGGGGGCCCGGAGACCCAGTACTTC.